The 26 T cell receptor beta chains below all came from one sample that was sequenced in a study of T cells after yellow fever vaccination. TCRdb analysed the 5' RACE reads with MiXCR anew, one entry per CDR3 protein. The sample records some 340,000 distinct CDR3 sequences, around 10% being singletons. This material consisted of CD4+ T cells sorted from PBMCs, taken 45 days after the yellow fever booster vaccination. These receptors originate from a man between 18 and 29 years old who received the YFV17D yellow fever vaccine.

This clonotype was detected only a few times. V usage is TRBV7-2 and J usage is TRBJ2-2; tentatively, D is TRBD2 (5 bases). Germline lookup yields CDR1 SGHTA and CDR2 FQGNSA. Trimming stripped 3 bases from V and 7 bases from J, with 12 bases between. This CDR3 has 14 residues. The CDR3 protein is CASSFGVANGELFF. CDR3 in DNA: TGTGCCAGCAGCTTCGGGGTTGCGAACGGGGAGCTGTTTTTT. The whole variable domain, filled in from reference TRBV7-2 and TRBJ2-2, reads GAGVSQSPSNKVTEKGKDVELRCDPISGHTALYWYRQSLGQGLEFLIYFQGNSAPDKSGLPSDRFSAERTGGSVSTLTIQRTQQEDSAVYLCASSFGVANGELFFGEGSRLTVL.

This clonotype has a count of ten or more. The chain is built from TRBV5-1 and TRBJ1-2; D is unresolved. V was trimmed by 1 base and J by 7 bases, leaving 14 bases between them. The length of the CDR3 is 14 residues. Germline V lookup: CDR1 SGHRS, CDR2 YFSETQ. CDR3 amino acids: CASSLSQAGGGYTF. Written as DNA, the CDR3 is TGCGCCAGCAGCTTGAGTCAGGCGGGCGGTGGCTACACCTTC. Based on the CDR3 plus reference TRBV5-1 and TRBJ1-2, the full variable domain is KAGVTQTPRYLIKTRGQQVTLSCSPISGHRSVSWYQQTPGQGLQFLFEYFSETQRNKGNFPGRFSGRQFSNSRSEMNVSTLELGDSALYLCASSLSQAGGGYTFGSGTRLTVV.

This clonotype was counted between two and nine times. J is TRBJ2-1 and V is TRBV6-2 or TRBV6-3; TRBD2 matches 9 bases. Trimming removed 4 bases from V and 0 bases from J; junction bases left unmatched: 1. The germline V gene encodes CDR1 MNHEY and CDR2 SVGEGT. This CDR3 has 15 residues. CDR3 sequence reads: CASSWGLASYNEQFF. CDR3 in DNA: TGTGCCAGCAGTTGGGGACTAGCCTCCTACAATGAGCAGTTCTTC.

This clonotype was counted many times. The chain has TRBV9 and TRBJ2-7; 9 bases match TRBD1. V was clipped by 0 bases and J by 4 bases; unmatched bases: 5. This CDR3 has 15 amino acids. CDR1 and CDR2 from the germline V gene are SGDLS and YYNGEE. CDR3 residues: CASSVGVTGGYEQYF. CDR3 nucleotide sequence: TGTGCCAGCAGCGTAGGTGTGACAGGGGGTTACGAGCAGTACTTC.

Ten or more counts support this clonotype. V and J are TRBV5-5 and TRBJ2-1; 9 bases are shared with TRBD2. V gave up 2 bases and J gave up 14 bases; unmatched junction bases: 8. Per the germline V gene, CDR1 is SGHKS and CDR2 is YYEKEE (reference sequence). The CDR3 has 13 residues. The CDR3 loop reads CASSFLAGGPEFF. The CDR3 bases are TGTGCCAGCAGCTTTCTTGCGGGGGGGCCGGAGTTCTTC.

The table lists this clonotype with many counts. The CDR3 sequence: CASNNWSYEQYV. The CDR3 region has the DNA TGTGCCAGCAATAATTGGTCCTACGAGCAGTACGTC. The chain carries TRBV28 and TRBJ2-7; D ambiguous. V was clipped by 7 bases and J by 1 base, with 8 bases between them. This CDR3 region has 12 residues. Germline V gives CDR1 MDHEN, CDR2 SYDVKM.

This sequence joins TRBV29-1 and TRBJ1-2; D unresolved. Trimming cost V 6 bases and J 1 base, with 12 bases left between them. Germline CDR1 SQVTM, CDR2 ANQGSEA. This CDR3 comprises 13 residues. CDR3 DNA sequence: TGCAGCGTCTTTTTGACGGATAACTATGGCTACACCTTC. This codes for CSVFLTDNYGYTF.

The chain couples TRBV7-2 to TRBJ2-3, with TRBD2 matching over 8 bases. Germline-derived CDR1 and CDR2 are SGHTA and FQGNSA. J was trimmed by 4 bases and V by 5 bases; bases with no gene match: 2. This CDR3 has 13 residues. In DNA form, the CDR3 reads TGTGCCAGCAGCGGGGGACTAGCAGATACGCAGTATTTT. Translating gives CASSGGLADTQYF.

This clonotype appeared many times. The chain carries TRBV18 and TRBJ1-3, with TRBD1 as a possible D gene (5 bases). The germline V and J ends were trimmed by 2 bases and 5 bases, with 7 bases remaining between them. This CDR3 is 13 amino acids long. Per the germline V gene, CDR1 is KGHSH and CDR2 is LQKENI. DNA of the CDR3: TGTGCCAGCTCACCAGCAGGGCGAAACACCATATATTTT. As protein: CASSPAGRNTIYF.

A few counts support this clonotype. The chain joins TRBV7-2 to TRBJ2-7; no clear D gene. The length of the CDR3 is 14 residues. V was pared by 4 bases and J by 3 bases, with 13 bases between. CDR1 is SGHTA, CDR2 FQGNSA, per germline. This CDR3 reads CASSYLIEGYEQYF. DNA for the CDR3: TGTGCCAGCAGCTACCTAATCGAAGGCTACGAGCAGTACTTC.

The sample holds a few counts of this clonotype. The rearrangement uses TRBV5-4 and TRBJ1-3; D perhaps matches TRBD1 (6 bases). The CDR3 loop spans 14 amino acids. In germline, CDR1 is SGHNT, CDR2 YYREEE (reference sequence). Trimming cost V 3 bases and J 7 bases, with 14 bases left between them. The CDR3 reads CASSSEGGSNTIYF. The CDR3 DNA is TGTGCCAGCAGCTCGGAGGGGGGGAGTAACACCATATATTTT.

The chain has TRBV25-1 and TRBJ2-1; the match to TRBD2 covers 10 bases. Per the germline V gene, CDR1 is MGHDK and CDR2 is SYGVNS. Germline trimming cut 4 bases from V and 6 bases from J; bases unmatched to any gene: 3. CDR3 size: 14 residues. The CDR3: CASSGLAGANEQFF. The CDR3 nucleotides are TGTGCCAGCAGTGGGCTAGCGGGGGCCAATGAGCAGTTCTTC.

This clonotype was counted only a few times. This chain uses TRBV4-2 with TRBJ1-2, with D possibly being TRBD1 (5 bases). Germline CDR1 and CDR2: LGHNA and YNFKEQ. The ends were cut back, 4 bases at V and 8 bases at J, with 20 bases in the middle. CDR3 length: 15 amino acids. This CDR3 reads CASSPRFGAPGGYTF. The CDR3 bases are TGTGCCAGCAGCCCTAGGTTCGGGGCCCCCGGAGGCTACACCTTC.

This clonotype occurred a few times. The chain combines TRBV5-1 with TRBJ1-4; the D is unclear. V lost 0 bases, J lost 0 bases, and 6 bases lay in between. The CDR3 is made up of 15 amino acids. The germline V gene has CDR1 SGHRS and CDR2 YFSETQ. CDR3 loop: CASSLGVATNEKLFF. The CDR3 coding sequence is TGCGCCAGCAGCTTGGGGGTCGCAACTAATGAAAAACTGTTTTTT.

This clonotype was observed a few times. The chain combines TRBV5-6 with TRBJ2-1; TRBD2 is a possible D gene (6 bases). With 2 bases removed from V and 10 bases from J, the gap between germline ends came to 13 bases. Germline assignment: CDR1 SGHDT and CDR2 YYEEEE. This CDR3 is built from 13 residues. The CDR3 spells CASSFPAGGEQFF. The CDR3 bases are TGTGCCAGCAGCTTCCCGGCTGGGGGGGAGCAGTTCTTC.

Many counts were recorded for this clonotype. The chain employs TRBV5-1 and TRBJ2-3, with 11 bases aligning to TRBD2. Unmatched junction bases numbered 3, after V lost 3 bases and J lost 0 bases. This CDR3 comprises 16 residues. Germline CDR1 reads SGHRS; CDR2 reads YFSETQ. CDR3 in amino acids: CASSSRLAGSTDTQYF. In DNA, the CDR3 is TGCGCCAGCAGCTCCCGACTAGCGGGGAGCACAGATACGCAGTATTTT.

This clonotype was seen ten or more times. The chain joins TRBV5-1 to TRBJ2-7; 8 bases match TRBD1. The CDR3 is made up of 14 amino acids. Per the germline V gene, CDR1 is SGHRS and CDR2 is YFSETQ. The V segment lost 0 bases and the J segment 3 bases; nucleotides outside the gene matches: 2. For the CDR3, the DNA is TGCGCCAGCAGCTTGGGACAGGGGTTCTACGAGCAGTACGTC. Its protein product is CASSLGQGFYEQYV.

This clonotype appeared a few times. V gene TRBV12-3 or TRBV12-4 combines with J gene TRBJ1-5; D call uncertain. V was trimmed by 6 bases and J by 0 bases, leaving 9 bases between them. This CDR3 region has 14 residues. CDR3 nucleotides: TGTGCCAGCAGCGTTGACGGTAGCAATCAGCCCCAGCATTTT. It encodes CASSVDGSNQPQHF.

This clonotype was picked up many times. The V gene is TRBV6-2 or TRBV6-3, the J gene TRBJ2-3; D unclear. Trimming stripped 10 bases from V and 4 bases from J, with 18 bases between. Germline V gene lookup returns CDR1 MNHEY and CDR2 SVGEGT. The CDR3 sequence is 14 residues long. The CDR3 DNA reads as TGTGCCACTGACGGTTCGGATCGACCAGATACGCAGTATTTT. Amino acid sequence: CATDGSDRPDTQYF.

V gene TRBV5-1 combines with J gene TRBJ2-5; 8 positions match TRBD1. From germline, CDR1 is SGHRS and CDR2 YFSETQ. Unmatched junction bases numbered 7, after V lost 4 bases and J lost 5 bases. CDR3 length: 14 amino acids. CDR3 DNA: TGCGCCAGCAGCGAAAGAGGACAGGGCGAGACCCAGTACTTC. Translation: CASSERGQGETQYF.

This clonotype was detected many times. The V and J genes are TRBV2 and TRBJ2-3, with unresolved D. V lost 2 bases to trimming and J lost 0 bases, with 3 bases between them. CDR1 is SNHLY and CDR2 is FYNNEI in the germline V gene. This CDR3 has 13 residues. The CDR3 loop is CASSEPSTDTQYF. CDR3 DNA sequence: TGTGCCAGCAGTGAACCTAGCACAGATACGCAGTATTTT. The variable domain in full, with the rest retrieved from reference TRBV2 and TRBJ2-3, is EPEVTQTPSHQVTQMGQEVILRCVPISNHLYFYWYRQILGQKVEFLVSFYNNEISEKSEIFDDQFSVERPDGSNFTLKIRSTKLEDSAMYFCASSEPSTDTQYFGPGTRLTVL.

V is TRBV12-3 or TRBV12-4 and J is TRBJ1-1; D may be TRBD1 (5 bases). The CDR3 is made up of 13 amino acids. Trimming left V 6 bases short and J 4 bases short, with 12 bases between. The CDR3 DNA reads as TGTGCCAGCAGGGGGCTTCTAGGCACTGAAGCTTTCTTT. Translation: CASRGLLGTEAFF.

The genes are TRBV5-1 and TRBJ1-1; 8 bases line up with TRBD1. From germline, CDR1 is SGHRS and CDR2 YFSETQ. V was pared by 2 bases and J by 5 bases, with 23 bases of the junction left unmatched. CDR3 length equals 20 residues. This CDR3 is CASSLRGRLGQGRLGTEAFF. DNA of the CDR3: TGCGCCAGCAGCTTACGAGGACGCCTTGGACAGGGACGGTTGGGGACTGAAGCTTTCTTT.

This clonotype was counted only a few times. The gene calls are TRBV5-6 and TRBJ2-3, with a possible D match to TRBD2 (5 bases). The CDR3 extends over 15 amino acids. V was trimmed by 1 base and J by 2 bases, leaving 11 bases between them. Germline values: CDR1 SGHDT, CDR2 YYEEEE. The CDR3 loop reads CASSLPRAHTDTQYF. The CDR3 nucleotides read TGTGCCAGCAGCTTGCCGCGGGCCCACACAGATACGCAGTATTTT.

The table lists this clonotype with many counts. This sequence joins TRBV4-3 and TRBJ2-7, with D possibly being TRBD1 (6 bases). V gave up 5 bases and J gave up 6 bases, with 20 bases separating them. Germline loops: CDR1 LGHNA, CDR2 YSLEER. This CDR3 is 15 amino acids long. The DNA for the CDR3 is TGCGCCAGCAGCGGCAGCATGGGCAGGGGTGCCGAGCAGTACTTC. It translates to CASSGSMGRGAEQYF.

This clonotype was seen repeatedly, ten times or more. This chain connects TRBV12-3 or TRBV12-4 to TRBJ2-4; TRBD1 or TRBD2 may be the D gene (5 bases each). This CDR3 is 15 amino acids long. V shed 6 bases and J shed 1 base, with 13 bases lying between them. CDR3 DNA: TGTGCCAGCAGAGACCGGGGCGGGGCCAAAAACATTCAGTACTTC. Encoded protein: CASRDRGGAKNIQYF.